A single sample gave rise to the 15 T cell receptor beta chains below, sequenced in a study of blood T cell repertoires in COVID-19. Produced via immunoSEQ multiplex PCR; TCRdb's table is partial and in-frame only. Of a few hundred thousand clones listed, approximately 91% were seen once; the top ten hold approximately 2.6%. The sequencing input was peripheral blood. Receptors were obtained from a person aged 18 to 29 with COVID-19, enrolled during active disease.

The chain carries TRBV6-6 and TRBJ2-3; TRBD1 is a possible D gene (5 bases). V lost 8 bases and J 0 bases, leaving 9 bases between the germline ends. Germline-derived CDR1 and CDR2 are MNHNY and SVGAGI (reference sequence). The CDR3 runs to 13 residues. CDR3 coding DNA: TGTGCCAGCGACAGTTCTAGCACAGATACGCAGTATTTT. It specifies CASDSSSTDTQYF.

The chain carries TRBV29-1 and TRBJ2-1; 10 bases map to TRBD1. CDR3 length: 14 amino acids. V was clipped by 6 bases and J by 7 bases; unmatched bases: 9. CDR1 is SQVTM and CDR2 is ANQGSEA in the germline V gene. Here the CDR3 DNA reads TGCAGCGTCGTAAGAGGGGGACAGGGGAATGAGCAGTTCTTC. Encoded protein: CSVVRGGQGNEQFF.

This chain connects TRBV10-3 to TRBJ2-5, with a possible D match to TRBD1 (6 bases). V was trimmed by 6 bases and J by 1 base, leaving 12 bases between them. The CDR3 has 14 amino acids. Germline V gene data show CDR1 as ENHRY and CDR2 as SYGVKD. The CDR3 sequence: CAISQTGIQETQYF. CDR3 nucleotide sequence: TGTGCCATCAGCCAGACAGGAATCCAAGAGACCCAGTACTTC.

V gene TRBV24-1 combines with J gene TRBJ2-7; a possible D gene is TRBD2 (5 bases). Germline V CDR1 and CDR2: KGHDR, SFDVKD. This CDR3 spans 14 amino acids. V lost 4 bases, J lost 0 bases, and 9 bases lay in between. The CDR3 DNA follows: TGTGCCACCAGTGACACGGGATTCTCCTACGAGCAGTACTTC. Its protein product is CATSDTGFSYEQYF.

The rearrangement uses TRBV6-2 or TRBV6-3 and TRBJ1-5; D is undetermined. The CDR3 extends over 14 amino acids. CDR1 MNHEY and CDR2 SVGEGT come from the germline V gene. Trimming removed 0 bases at V and 10 bases at J, with 13 bases between. CDR3 nucleotides: TGTGCCAGCAGTTACTCTGGCCCGATCAACCCCCAGCATTTT. Translated, it gives CASSYSGPINPQHF.

The sample holds one count of this clone. This sequence joins TRBV2 and TRBJ2-5; 9 positions match TRBD2. Germline V gene data show CDR1 as SNHLY and CDR2 as FYNNEI. CDR3 length: 14 residues. Germline trimming cut 7 bases from V and 4 bases from J; bases unmatched to any gene: 7. The CDR3 protein is CASMLAGRGETQYF. The CDR3 DNA is TGTGCCAGCATGCTAGCGGGAAGGGGAGAGACCCAGTACTTC.

This clone was seen a handful of times. The chain combines TRBV5-1 with TRBJ2-7, with D perhaps matching TRBD2 (6 bases). Germline-derived CDR1 and CDR2 are SGHRS and YFSETQ. Trimming removed 5 bases at V and 6 bases at J, with 12 bases between. The CDR3 covers 12 residues. CDR3 nucleotides: TGCGCCAGCAGGGAGGGCCGCGGCGAGCAGTACTTC. Residues: CASREGRGEQYF.

The V and J genes are TRBV9 and TRBJ1-2, with TRBD1 identical over 10 bases. Germline V gene data show CDR1 as SGDLS and CDR2 as YYNGEE. The ends lost 3 bases at V and 7 bases at J; junction bases unmatched: 3. This CDR3 comprises 13 residues. DNA of the CDR3: TGTGCCAGCAGCGGGGGACAGGGGAGTGGCTACACCTTC. Residues: CASSGGQGSGYTF. The full variable domain, rest sourced from reference TRBV9 and TRBJ1-2, is DSGVTQTPKHLITATGQRVTLRCSPRSGDLSVYWYQQSLDQGLQFLIQYYNGEERAKGNILERFSAQQFPDLHSELNLSSLELGDSALYFCASSGGQGSGYTFGSGTRLTVV.

The J gene is TRBJ2-6, the V gene TRBV6-6; 12 bases fit TRBD1. Germline V CDR1 and CDR2: MNHNY, SVGAGI (reference sequence). V shed 6 bases and J 1 base; nucleotides not matched to a gene: 10. CDR3 length equals 19 residues. In DNA, the CDR3 is TGTGCCAGCAGCTCTCCACGGGGACAGGGGGCGTCTGGGGCCAACGTCCTGACTTTC. This encodes CASSSPRGQGASGANVLTF.

The V call is TRBV9, the J call TRBJ2-7; 9 bases fit TRBD2. The J segment lost 5 bases and the V segment lost 4 bases, leaving 7 bases of the junction unmatched. Per germline, CDR1 SGDLS and CDR2 YYNGEE. The CDR3 sequence is 14 residues long. CDR3 in amino acids: CASSPPSGRHEQYF. CDR3 bases: TGTGCCAGCAGCCCCCCCAGCGGGAGGCACGAGCAGTACTTC.

The chain combines TRBV4-2 with TRBJ2-2; D unclear. Germline V CDR1 and CDR2: LGHNA, YNFKEQ. The CDR3 length is 13 residues. Trimming took 1 base from V and 4 from J, leaving 4 bases between them. The chain's CDR3 is CASSQVSTGELFF. The CDR3 DNA follows: TGTGCCAGCAGCCAAGTTAGCACCGGGGAGCTGTTTTTT.

This chain connects TRBV11-2 to TRBJ1-4; 7 bases align to TRBD1. This CDR3 is built from 15 residues. J gave up 8 bases and V 4 bases, and 10 bases lay outside the gene matches. The V gene's germline CDR1 is SGHAT and CDR2 FQNNGV. CDR3 loop: CASSSRTGVDEKLFF. For the CDR3, the DNA is TGTGCCAGCAGCTCCCGTACAGGGGTAGACGAAAAACTGTTTTTT. Filled out from reference TRBV11-2 and TRBJ1-4, the complete variable domain reads EAGVAQSPRYKIIEKRQSVAFWCNPISGHATLYWYQQILGQGPKLLIQFQNNGVVDDSQLPKDRFSAERLKGVDSTLKIQPAKLEDSAVYLCASSSRTGVDEKLFFGSGTQLSVL.

The genes are TRBV24-1 and TRBJ1-2, with D perhaps TRBD1 (5 bases). The length of the CDR3 is 12 residues. Germline-derived CDR1 and CDR2 are KGHDR and SFDVKD. V gave up 6 bases and J gave up 7 bases, with 11 bases separating them. CDR3 in amino acids: CATSSAGVGYTF. The CDR3 DNA is TGTGCCACCAGTTCGGCGGGGGTTGGCTACACCTTC.

The chain recombines TRBV29-1 with TRBJ2-7; no firm D call. This CDR3 is 13 amino acids long. Trimming cost V 5 bases and J 3 bases, with 14 bases left between them. Germline V gene data show CDR1 as SQVTM and CDR2 as ANQGSEA. In DNA, the CDR3 is TGCAGCGTTTACTACCCACTGAGCTACGAGCAGTACTTC. Protein: CSVYYPLSYEQYF.

V usage is TRBV5-4 and J usage is TRBJ1-2, with D hard to call. This CDR3 comprises 15 residues. Trimming took off 0 bases at V and 4 bases at J, with 13 bases between the two ends. The germline V gene has CDR1 SGHNT and CDR2 YYREEE (reference sequence). In DNA form, the CDR3 reads TGTGCCAGCAGCTTGGACAAACAGAACCCCTATGGCTACACCTTC. Its protein product is CASSLDKQNPYGYTF. The full variable domain, rest sourced from reference TRBV5-4 and TRBJ1-2, is ETGVTQSPTHLIKTRGQQVTLRCSSQSGHNTVSWYQQALGQGPQFIFQYYREEENGRGNFPPRFSGLQFPNYSSELNVNALELDDSALYLCASSLDKQNPYGYTFGSGTRLTVV.